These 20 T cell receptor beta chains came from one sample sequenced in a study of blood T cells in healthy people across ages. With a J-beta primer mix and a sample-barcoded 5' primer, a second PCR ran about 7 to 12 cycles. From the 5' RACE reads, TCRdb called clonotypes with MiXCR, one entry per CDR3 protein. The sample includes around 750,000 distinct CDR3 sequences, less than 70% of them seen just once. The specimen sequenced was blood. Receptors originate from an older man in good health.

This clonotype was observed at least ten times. The CDR3 loop reads CSVERDSGGWSDTQYF. The CDR3 region has the DNA TGCAGCGTTGAGAGGGACTCAGGGGGCTGGTCAGATACGCAGTATTTT. The chain carries TRBV29-1 and TRBJ2-3, with 8 bases fitting TRBD1. Looked up from germline, CDR1 is SQVTM and CDR2 is ANQGSEA. The CDR3 consists of 16 residues. V trimming: 3 bases; J trimming: 4 bases; junction bases outside the gene matches: 12.

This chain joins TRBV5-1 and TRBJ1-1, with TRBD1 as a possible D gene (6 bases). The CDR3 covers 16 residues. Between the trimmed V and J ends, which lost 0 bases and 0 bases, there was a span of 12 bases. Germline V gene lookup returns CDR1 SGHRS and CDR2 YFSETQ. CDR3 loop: CASSLGGLGMNTEAFF. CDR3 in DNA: TGCGCCAGCAGCTTGGGGGGGCTGGGCATGAACACTGAAGCTTTCTTT.

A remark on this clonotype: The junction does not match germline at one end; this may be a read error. CDR3 in amino acids: CASSFGAQGDTEAFF. CDR3 DNA: TGTGCCAGCAGCTTCGGGGCGCAGGGGGACACTGAGGCTTTCTTT. The chain joins TRBV7-2 to TRBJ1-1, with 7 bases that match TRBD1. The CDR3 totals 15 residues. The germline CDR1 and CDR2 sequences are SGHTA and FQGNSA.

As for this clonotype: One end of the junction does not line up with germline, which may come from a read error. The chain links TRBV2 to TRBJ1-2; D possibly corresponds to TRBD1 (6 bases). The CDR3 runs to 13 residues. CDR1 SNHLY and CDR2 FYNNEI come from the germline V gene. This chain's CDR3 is CASSEDSFYGCTF. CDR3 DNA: TGTGCCAGCAGTGAGGACAGTTTCTATGGCTGCACCTTC.

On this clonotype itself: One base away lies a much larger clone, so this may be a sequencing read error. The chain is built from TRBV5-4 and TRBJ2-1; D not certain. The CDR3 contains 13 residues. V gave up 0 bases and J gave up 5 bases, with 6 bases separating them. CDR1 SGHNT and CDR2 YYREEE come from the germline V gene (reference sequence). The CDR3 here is CASSLEVHNEQFF. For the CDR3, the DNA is TGTGCCAGCAGCTTGGAAGTCCACAATGAGCAGTTCTTC. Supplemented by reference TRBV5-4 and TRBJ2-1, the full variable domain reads ETGVTQSPTHLIKTRGQQVTLRCSSQSGHNTVSWYQQALGQGPQFIFQYYREEENGRGNFPPRFSGLQFPNYSSELNVNALELDDSALYLCASSLEVHNEQFFGPGTRLTVL.

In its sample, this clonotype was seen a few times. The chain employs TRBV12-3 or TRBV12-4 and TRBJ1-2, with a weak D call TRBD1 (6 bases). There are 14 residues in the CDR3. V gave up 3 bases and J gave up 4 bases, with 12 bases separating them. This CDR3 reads CASSFAGQFYGYTF. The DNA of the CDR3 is TGTGCCAGCAGTTTCGCAGGACAGTTCTATGGCTACACCTTC.

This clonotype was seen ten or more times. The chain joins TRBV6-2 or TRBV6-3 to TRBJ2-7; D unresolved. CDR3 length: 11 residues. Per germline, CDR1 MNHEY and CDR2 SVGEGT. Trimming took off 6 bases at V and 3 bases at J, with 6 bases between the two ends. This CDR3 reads CASRTNYEQYF. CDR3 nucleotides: TGTGCCAGCAGGACCAACTACGAGCAGTACTTC.

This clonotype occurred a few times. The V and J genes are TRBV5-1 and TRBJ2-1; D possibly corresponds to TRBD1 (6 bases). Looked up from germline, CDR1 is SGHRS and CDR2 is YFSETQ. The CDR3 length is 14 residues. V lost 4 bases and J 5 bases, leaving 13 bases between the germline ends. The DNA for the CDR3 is TGCGCCAGCAGCCAGCAGACAGGAGACAATGAGCAGTTCTTC. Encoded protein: CASSQQTGDNEQFF.

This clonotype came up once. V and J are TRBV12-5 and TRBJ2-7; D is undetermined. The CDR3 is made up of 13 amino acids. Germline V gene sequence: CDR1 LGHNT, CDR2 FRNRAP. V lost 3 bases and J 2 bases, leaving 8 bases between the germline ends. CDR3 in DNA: TGTGCTAGTGGTTTATCCGAAGCCTACGAGCAGTACTTC. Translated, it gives CASGLSEAYEQYF.

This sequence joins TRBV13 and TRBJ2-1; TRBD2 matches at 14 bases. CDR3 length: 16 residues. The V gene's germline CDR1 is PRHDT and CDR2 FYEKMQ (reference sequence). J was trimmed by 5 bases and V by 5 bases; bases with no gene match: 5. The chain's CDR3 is CASSGRTSGGNNEQFF. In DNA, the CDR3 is TGTGCCAGCAGCGGACGGACTAGCGGGGGGAACAATGAGCAGTTCTTC.

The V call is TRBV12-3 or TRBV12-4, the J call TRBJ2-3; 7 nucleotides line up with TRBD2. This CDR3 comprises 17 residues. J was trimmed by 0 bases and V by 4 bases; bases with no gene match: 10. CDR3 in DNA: TGTGCCAGCAGTTACATGGCTAGCGGTCTTAGCACAGATACGCAGTATTTT. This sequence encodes CASSYMASGLSTDTQYF.

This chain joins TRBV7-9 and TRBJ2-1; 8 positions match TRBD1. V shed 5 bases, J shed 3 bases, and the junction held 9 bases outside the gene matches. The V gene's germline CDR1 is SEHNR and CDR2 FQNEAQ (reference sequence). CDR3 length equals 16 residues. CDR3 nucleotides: TGTGCCAGCAGCCGGCGCTCCGGGACAGGCTACAATGAGCAGTTCTTC. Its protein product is CASSRRSGTGYNEQFF.

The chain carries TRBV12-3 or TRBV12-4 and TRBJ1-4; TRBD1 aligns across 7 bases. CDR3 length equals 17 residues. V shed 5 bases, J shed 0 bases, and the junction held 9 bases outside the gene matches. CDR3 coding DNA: TGTGCCAGCAGTCAAGGGCAGGGGGTACCAACTAATGAAAAACTGTTTTTT. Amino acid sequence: CASSQGQGVPTNEKLFF.

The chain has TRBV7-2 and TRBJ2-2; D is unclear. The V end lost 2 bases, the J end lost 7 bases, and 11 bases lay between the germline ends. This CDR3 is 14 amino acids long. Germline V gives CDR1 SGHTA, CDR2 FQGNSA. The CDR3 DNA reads TGTGCCAGCAGCTTACCCCTCCGTGACGGGGAGCTGTTTTTT. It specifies CASSLPLRDGELFF.

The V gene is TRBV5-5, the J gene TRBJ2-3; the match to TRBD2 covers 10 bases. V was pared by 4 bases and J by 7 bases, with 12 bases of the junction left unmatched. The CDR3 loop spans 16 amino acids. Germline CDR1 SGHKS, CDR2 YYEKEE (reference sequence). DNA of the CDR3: TGTGCCAGCAGCCTGGGGGCTAGCGGGAGCCGCTATACGCAGTATTTT. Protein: CASSLGASGSRYTQYF.

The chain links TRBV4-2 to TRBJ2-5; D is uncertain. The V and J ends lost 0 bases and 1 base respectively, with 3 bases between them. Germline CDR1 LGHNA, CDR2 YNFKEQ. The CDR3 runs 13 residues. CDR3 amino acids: CASSQEPQETQYF. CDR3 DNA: TGTGCCAGCAGCCAAGAGCCCCAAGAGACCCAGTACTTC.

In DNA form, the CDR3 reads TGTGCCACGCGGGGACAGGGGACGTTTGGCTACACCTTC. Its protein product is CATRGQGTFGYTF. This chain connects TRBV5-5 to TRBJ1-2; TRBD1 aligns across 10 bases. V dropped 9 bases and J dropped 7; count of bases not matched to a gene: 9. Germline values: CDR1 SGHKS, CDR2 YYEKEE (reference sequence). This CDR3 has 13 amino acids. Full variable domain (missing parts from reference TRBV5-5 and TRBJ1-2): DAGVTQSPTHLIKTRGQQVTLRCSPISGHKSVSWYQQVLGQGPQFIFQYYEKEERGRGNFPDRFSARQFPNYSSELNVNALLLGDSALYLCATRGQGTFGYTFGSGTRLTVV.

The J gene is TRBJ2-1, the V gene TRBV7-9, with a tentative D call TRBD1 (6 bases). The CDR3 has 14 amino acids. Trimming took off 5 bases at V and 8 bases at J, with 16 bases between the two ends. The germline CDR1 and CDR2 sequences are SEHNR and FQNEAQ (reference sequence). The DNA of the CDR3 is TGTGCCAGCAGCCGCCGGGCTAAGGGGGATGAGCAGTTCTTC. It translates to CASSRRAKGDEQFF.

The CDR3 DNA is TGTGCCAGCACCACCCTTCAGGAGCAGTACTTC. It translates to CASTTLQEQYF. The J gene is TRBJ2-7, the V gene TRBV28; no clear D. The CDR3 has 11 residues. Trimming removed 7 bases from V and 7 bases from J, with 11 bases in between. CDR1 and CDR2 (germline): MDHEN, SYDVKM.

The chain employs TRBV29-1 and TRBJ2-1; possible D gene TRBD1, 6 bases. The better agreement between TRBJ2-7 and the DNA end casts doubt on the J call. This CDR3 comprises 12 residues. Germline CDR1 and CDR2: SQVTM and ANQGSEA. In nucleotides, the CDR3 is TGCAGCGTTGCAGGACAGAACAATGAGCAGTACTTC. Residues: CSVAGQNNEQYF.